One sample yielded the 10 T cell receptor beta chains listed below, sequenced in a study of Ad26.COV2.S vaccination and SARS-CoV-2 variants. As to treatment: 19 received Ad26.COV2.S at low or high dose, single or two shots; a few received placebo; per-sample allocation not given. Collection of samples fell on day 63 after the first vaccine or placebo injection. Profiled with immunoSEQ multiplex PCR; TCRdb holds only in-frame clones, not every one. The sample lists 450,000 to 550,000 clones, 80% to 90% occurring once. Source: peripheral blood, taken in a trial of Ad26.COV2.S vaccine versus placebo. Receptors were obtained from a person between 18 and 65 years old who received the Ad26.COV2.S COVID-19 vaccine or a placebo.

Note on this clone: Relative to the germline gene, one junction end is altered; a read error may explain this. The chain recombines TRBV6-1 with TRBJ2-3; 15 bases fit TRBD2. CDR3 size: 14 residues. CDR1 and CDR2 from the germline V gene are MNHNS and SASEGT. In DNA, the CDR3 is TGTGCCAGCAGTTTCGGGACTAGCGGGGGGACGGGGTTTTTT. This translates into CASSFGTSGGTGFF.

Worth noting for this clone: Other DNA variants within this sample encode the same CDR3. The chain couples TRBV5-4 to TRBJ1-2; the match to TRBD1 covers 9 bases. V dropped 5 bases and J dropped 4; count of bases not matched to a gene: 6. Germline values: CDR1 SGHNT, CDR2 YYREEE (reference sequence). The CDR3 consists of 14 residues. CDR3 sequence (DNA): TGTGCCAGCAGTCCCGGGACAGGGACCTATGGCTACACCTTC. Translation: CASSPGTGTYGYTF.

This chain uses TRBV20-1 with TRBJ1-1; D is unresolved. The CDR3 contains 11 residues. Germline V gene lookup returns CDR1 DFQATT and CDR2 SNEGSKA (reference sequence). The ends were cut back, 3 bases at V and 3 bases at J, with 5 bases in the middle. The CDR3 region is CSASTDTEAFF. The CDR3 DNA follows: TGCAGTGCTAGCACGGACACTGAAGCTTTCTTT.

There are a few counts of this clone. The CDR3 nucleotides are TGTGCCAGCAGCTTATCGGTGGGGGCTGAAGCTTTCTTT. This codes for CASSLSVGAEAFF. The chain is built from TRBV7-9 and TRBJ1-1; possibly TRBD1 for D (5 bases). Germline CDR1 is SEHNR and CDR2 is FQNEAQ (reference sequence). V lost 2 bases and J lost 6, with 10 bases in between. The CDR3 consists of 13 residues.

The chain carries TRBV6-5 and TRBJ1-6; TRBD1 is a possible D gene (6 bases). CDR3 length: 15 amino acids. The germline V gene encodes CDR1 MNHEY and CDR2 SVGAGI. Deletions cut 5 bases from V and 10 bases from J, with 18 bases between. Written as DNA, the CDR3 is TGTGCCAGCAGTCTTAACAGGGACTCCTTCTCACCCCTCCACTTT. It is translated as CASSLNRDSFSPLHF.

CDR3 sequence: CASSRKVGAHYNEQFF. The CDR3 nucleotides read TGTGCCAGCAGCCGAAAAGTAGGGGCTCACTACAATGAGCAGTTCTTC. This rearrangement joins TRBV14 to TRBJ2-1; D might be TRBD1 (5 bases). This CDR3 region has 16 residues. CDR1 is SGHDN and CDR2 is FVKESK in the germline V gene. The V and J ends lost 4 bases and 3 bases respectively, with 16 bases between them.

This clone appeared a few times. The chain is built from TRBV4-1 and TRBJ1-1; the D gene is possibly TRBD1 (5 bases). The V gene lost 4 bases and the J gene lost 3 bases, with 9 bases spanning the gap. CDR3 size: 13 residues. Germline values: CDR1 MGHRA, CDR2 YSYEKL. CDR3: CASSRGRDTEAFF. The CDR3 nucleotides read TGCGCCAGCAGCCGTGGCAGGGACACTGAAGCTTTCTTT.

The chain has TRBV20-1 and TRBJ2-7, with 7 bases identical to TRBD1. V was clipped by 3 bases and J by 3 bases; unmatched bases: 17. This CDR3 has 17 amino acids. Germline V gives CDR1 DFQATT, CDR2 SNEGSKA (reference sequence). CDR3 sequence reads: CSASRGHSGTADYEQYF. The DNA for the CDR3 is TGCAGTGCTAGTAGGGGGCATTCCGGGACAGCAGACTACGAGCAGTACTTC.

The V call is TRBV20-1, the J call TRBJ1-1, with no clear D. Germline V gives CDR1 DFQATT, CDR2 SNEGSKA (reference sequence). V was shortened by 6 bases and J by 3 bases, with 8 bases between the two germline ends. CDR3 length: 11 residues. The CDR3 loop reads CSARPHTEAFF. The CDR3 coding sequence is TGCAGTGCCAGGCCCCACACTGAAGCTTTCTTT.

The rearrangement links TRBV29-1 to TRBJ1-1, with a tentative D call TRBD1 (6 bases). The CDR3 totals 14 residues. Germline CDR1 and CDR2: SQVTM and ANQGSEA. The V end was cut by 4 bases, the J end by 4 bases, with 16 bases between. The CDR3 DNA follows: TGCAGCGTTGTGGGGGCACGAACGGTCACTGAAGCTTTCTTT. Amino acids: CSVVGARTVTEAFF.